This is a list of T cell receptor beta chains from one sample in a study of blood T cell repertoires in COVID-19. Only in-frame clones appear in the TCRdb table, and some are missing; sequencing was by immunoSEQ multiplex PCR. Of some 230,000 clones in the sample, approximately 84% are singletons; the top ten hold less than 2.5%. The sequencing input was peripheral blood. The source is a woman aged 60-75 years with acute or convalescent COVID-19. Both conserved end residues are part of each CDR3. The order of the fields is V gene, clone size, D gene, J gene, CDR3 protein, CDR3 DNA. A D gene is named only where the DNA matches it firmly. The size entry is marked missing in some rows and otherwise reads once, few, many or a size class.

>TRBV2|.|.|TRBJ1-5
CASSGRPNQPQHF
TGTGCCAGCAGTGGCAGGCCGAATCAGCCCCAGCATTTT
>TRBV6-1|.|.|TRBJ2-7
CASSELGGVEQYF
TGTGCCAGCAGTGAATTAGGGGGAGTCGAGCAGTACTTC
>TRBV11-1|.|TRBD2|TRBJ2-7
CASSFGTSGTYEQYF
TGTGCCAGCAGCTTCGGGACTAGCGGTACCTACGAGCAGTACTTC
>TRBV28|.|.|TRBJ1-2
CASSFLEEANYGYTF
TGTGCCAGCAGTTTTCTTGAGGAGGCCAACTATGGCTACACCTTC
>TRBV27|.|TRBD1|TRBJ2-3
CASRGTGAAGLTQYF
TGTGCCAGCAGGGGAACAGGGGCTGCGGGCCTGACGCAGTATTTT
>TRBV29-1|.|TRBD1|TRBJ1-3
CSVDKGQGSGNTIYF
TGCAGCGTTGATAAGGGACAGGGCTCTGGAAACACCATATATTTT
>TRBV27|.|.|TRBJ1-4
CASSLYRSATNEKLFF
TGTGCCAGCAGTTTATACAGGAGCGCAACTAATGAAAAACTGTTTTTT
>TRBV10-1|.|.|TRBJ2-2
CASSDVRTQEHRGAVF
TGCGCCAGCAGTGACGTCAGGACTCAGGAACACCGGGGAGCTGTTTTT
>TRBV28|.|.|TRBJ1-1
CASSLTGLRAFF
TGTGCCAGCAGTTTAACAGGCTTAAGGGCTTTCTTT
>TRBV4-2|.|.|TRBJ1-4
CASSQDLGAFEKLFF
TGTGCCAGCAGCCAAGATTTGGGGGCTTTCGAAAAACTGTTTTTT
>TRBV11-2|once|TRBD1|TRBJ1-2
CASSRKGTGYGYTF
TGTGCCAGCAGCCGCAAAGGGACAGGCTATGGCTACACCTTC
>TRBV3-1/TRBV3-2|.|.|TRBJ2-3
CASSQDPRGTDTQYF
TGTGCCAGCAGCCAAGATCCCCGAGGGACAGATACGCAGTATTTT
>TRBV30|once|.|TRBJ2-5
CAWSAGETQYF
TGTGCCTGGAGTGCGGGAGAGACCCAGTACTTC
>TRBV28|.|.|TRBJ2-5
CASTGTRNARMWYF
TGTGCCAGCACGGGGACACGGAATGCCAGGATGTGGTACTTC
>TRBV4-1|.|.|TRBJ2-1
CASSQGNRDFRMSYNEQFF
TGCGCCAGCAGCCAAGGGAACCGGGACTTTCGTATGTCCTACAATGAGCAGTTCTTC
>TRBV28|.|TRBD2|TRBJ2-5
CASSGLARYQETQYF
TGTGCCAGCAGTGGACTAGCGCGTTACCAAGAGACCCAGTACTTC
>TRBV2|.|.|TRBJ1-2
CASELQGSSYGYTF
TGTGCCAGCGAATTACAGGGTTCTAGCTATGGCTACACCTTC
>TRBV7-9|.|TRBD1|TRBJ2-7
CASSSPGQTSEQYF
TGTGCCAGCAGCTCCCCGGGACAGACTTCTGAGCAGTACTTC
>TRBV7-2|.|.|TRBJ1-1
CASSRDSGDTEAFF
TGTGCCAGCAGCCGTGACAGTGGGGACACTGAAGCTTTCTTT
>TRBV6-5|.|.|TRBJ1-5
CASSYYGGQPQHF
TGTGCCAGCAGTTACTACGGGGGACAGCCCCAGCATTTT
>TRBV10-2|few|TRBD2|TRBJ2-7
CASKGLAGNNEQYF
TGCGCCAGTAAAGGACTAGCGGGGAATAATGAGCAGTACTTC
>TRBV15|.|TRBD2|TRBJ2-7
CATSHGGLAGRYEQYF
TGTGCCACCAGCCACGGAGGACTAGCGGGGCGCTACGAGCAGTACTTC
>TRBV4-1|.|TRBD2|TRBJ2-5
CASSPERGGRETQYF
TGCGCCAGCAGCCCCGAGCGGGGGGGCCGAGAGACCCAGTACTTC
>TRBV5-1|.|.|TRBJ2-1
CASSLGISEQFF
TGCGCCAGCAGCTTGGGGATTAGCGAGCAGTTCTTC
>TRBV13|.|TRBD1|TRBJ2-7
CASSLGTGNSYEQYF
TGTGCCAGCAGCTTGGGGACAGGGAATTCCTACGAGCAGTACTTC
>TRBV4-1|once|TRBD2|TRBJ2-1
CASSQDRRTSDGEQFF
TGCGCCAGCAGCCAAGATCGACGGACTAGCGACGGTGAGCAGTTCTTC
>TRBV2|.|.|TRBJ2-3
CASSEQAGGRDTQYF
TGTGCCAGCAGTGAACAAGCAGGGGGGCGAGATACGCAGTATTTT
>TRBV19|.|TRBD2|TRBJ2-5
CASSRTSGGWGETQYF
TGTGCCAGTAGTCGCACTAGCGGGGGTTGGGGAGAGACCCAGTACTTC
>TRBV6-1|.|.|TRBJ2-7
CASSEASIGGYEQYF
TGTGCCAGCAGTGAAGCTTCGATTGGCGGGTACGAGCAGTACTTC
>TRBV29-1|.|.|TRBJ2-7
CSVLQAGYEQYF
TGCAGCGTTCTGCAGGCCGGCTACGAGCAGTACTTC
>TRBV5-1|.|.|TRBJ1-1
CASRRQLNTEAFF
TGCGCCAGCAGGCGACAGTTGAACACTGAAGCTTTCTTT
>TRBV6-5|.|TRBD1|TRBJ2-6
CASSRQGAGANVLTF
TGTGCCAGCAGTAGACAGGGCGCTGGGGCCAACGTCCTGACTTTC
>TRBV18|.|.|TRBJ1-2
CASSEIPGVSAIANYGYTF
TGTGCCAGCTCAGAAATACCCGGGGTTTCGGCCATAGCTAACTATGGCTACACCTTC
>TRBV9|once|TRBD2|TRBJ2-7
CASSPGTSGEQYF
TGTGCCAGCAGCCCTGGGACTAGCGGCGAGCAGTACTTC
>TRBV7-9|.|TRBD2|TRBJ2-1
CASSWRTSGSHNEQFF
TGTGCCAGCAGCTGGAGGACTAGCGGGTCACATAATGAGCAGTTCTTC
>TRBV25-1|.|.|TRBJ1-2
CASSEPGGGSYTF
TGTGCCAGCAGTGAGCCGGGCGGGGGAAGCTACACCTTC